This section outlines one T cell receptor beta chain sequence together with its context. These data originate in a study of T cell responses to AZD1222 COVID-19 vaccine. CDR1 is GTSNPN, CDR2 SVGIG, per germline (reference sequence). This CDR3 has 15 residues. The V and J ends lost 6 bases and 9 bases, in that order; junction bases with no gene match: 11. Sequencing was performed with immunoSEQ multiplex PCR; in TCRdb, only in-frame clones are kept and a portion is missing. In the table there are fewer than 120,000 clones, just under 95% of which are singletons. V and J are TRBV30 and TRBJ1-6, with 10 bases lining up with TRBD1. Sequenced here: peripheral blood, sampled 28 days after the second AZD1222 dose. This receptor was taken from an adult who received the AZD1222 COVID-19 vaccine. The CDR3 reads CACTRQGADSSPLHF. The CDR3 nucleotides are TGTGCCTGCACCAGACAGGGGGCGGATTCTTCACCCCTCCACTTT. The full variable domain, its missing parts supplied by reference TRBV30 and TRBJ1-6, is SQTIHQWPATLVQPVGSPLSLECTVEGTSNPNLYWYRQAAGRGLQLLFYSVGIGQISSEVPQNLSASRPQDRQFILSSKKLLLSDSGFYLCACTRQGADSSPLHFGNGTRLTVT.